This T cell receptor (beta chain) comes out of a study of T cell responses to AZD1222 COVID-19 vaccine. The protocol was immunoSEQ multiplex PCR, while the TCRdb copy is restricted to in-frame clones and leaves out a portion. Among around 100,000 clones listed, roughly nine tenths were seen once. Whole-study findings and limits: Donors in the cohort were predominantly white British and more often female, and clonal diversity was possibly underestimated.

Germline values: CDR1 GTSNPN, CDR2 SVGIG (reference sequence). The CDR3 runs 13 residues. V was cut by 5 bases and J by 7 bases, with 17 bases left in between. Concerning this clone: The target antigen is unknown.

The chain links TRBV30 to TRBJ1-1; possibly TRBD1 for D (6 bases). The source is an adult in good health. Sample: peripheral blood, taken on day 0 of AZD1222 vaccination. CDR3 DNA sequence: TGTGCCTGGGGCGGCTGGGGGCTGGGTGAAGCTTTCTTT. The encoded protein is CAWGGWGLGEAFF.